A single sample gave rise to the 21 T cell receptor beta chains below, sequenced in a study of cytomegalovirus exposure and HLA in healthy donors (dated by TCRdb to 2015 to 2018). Library preparation employed the immunoSEQ multiplex PCR assay. The multiplex PCR relied on a mix of 60 forward primers for TCR Vbeta segments and 13 reverse primers for TCR Jbeta segments. TCRdb carries this immuneACCESS record with in-frame sequences only. Its versions omit some clonotypes, under half of them owing to an unresolved V gene in the studies checked, with the rest unexplained. The sample table lists approximately 160,000 clones, about 71% of them with a count of one. In total, the top ten clones hold less than 3.5% of the sample. Sequencing was carried out using PBMCs. These receptors all stem from a middle-aged woman in good health and CMV-seropositive.

This clone was found a few times. CDR3 nucleotides: TGTGCCAGCAGTCTACCCGGGACAGCCTACAATGAGCAGTTCTTC. Translating it yields CASSLPGTAYNEQFF. V usage is TRBV28 and J usage is TRBJ2-1; TRBD1 matches at 7 bases. This CDR3 has 15 residues. The V gene end was trimmed by 5 bases and the J gene end by 2 bases; junction bases not matched to a gene: 6. Germline CDR1 reads MDHEN; CDR2 reads SYDVKM.

V and J are TRBV6-5 and TRBJ2-5; D remains unclear. The end of the DNA is better explained by TRBJ2-7, so the J call may be wrong. The CDR3 consists of 12 residues. Per the germline V gene, CDR1 is MNHEY and CDR2 is SVGAGI. The chain's CDR3 is CASSPTSYEQYF. CDR3 DNA: TGTGCCAGCAGTCCAACTTCCTACGAGCAGTACTTC.

In DNA, the CDR3 is TGTGCCAGCAGCGTAGGACAGGGGGGAACTGAAGCTTTCTTT. Residues: CASSVGQGGTEAFF. The rearrangement uses TRBV9 and TRBJ1-1; 9 bases agree with TRBD1. CDR1 SGDLS and CDR2 YYNGEE come from the germline V gene. The CDR3 is made up of 14 amino acids. Trimming took 0 bases from V and 5 from J; bases not matched to a gene: 2.

V is TRBV9 and J is TRBJ2-5, with 9 bases identical to TRBD2. The V and J ends lost 0 bases and 5 bases, in that order; junction bases with no gene match: 8. The CDR3 has 16 residues. The germline V gene has CDR1 SGDLS and CDR2 YYNGEE. The CDR3 is CASSVVLSSGMETQYF. In nucleotides, the CDR3 is TGTGCCAGCAGCGTAGTCTTGTCTAGCGGGATGGAGACCCAGTACTTC.

The rearrangement joins TRBV7-9 to TRBJ2-3; 11 bases map to TRBD1. J gave up 3 bases and V 5 bases, and 7 bases lay outside the gene matches. CDR1 and CDR2 (germline): SEHNR, FQNEAQ (reference sequence). The CDR3 spans 16 residues. In DNA form, the CDR3 reads TGTGCCAGCAGCCAAGGGACAGGGGGTAGAACAGATACGCAGTATTTT. Amino acid sequence: CASSQGTGGRTDTQYF.

This clone has just a few counts. CDR3 sequence (DNA): TGTGCCAGCAGTTTCAAGGCTGGACAGGGAGATTCACCCCTCCACTTT. Translated, it gives CASSFKAGQGDSPLHF. This chain connects TRBV27 to TRBJ1-6, with TRBD1 identical over 8 bases. Germline V gene data show CDR1 as MNHEY and CDR2 as SMNVEV (reference sequence). V trimming: 3 bases; J trimming: 8 bases; junction bases outside the gene matches: 9. This CDR3 region has 16 residues.

With regard to this clone: A read error may produce the germline difference seen at one junction end. This rearrangement joins TRBV2 to TRBJ1-2, with TRBD1 identical over 7 bases. The CDR3 is 15 residues long. CDR1 is SNHLY and CDR2 is FYNNEI in the germline V gene. The CDR3 bases are TGTGCCAGCAGTGAAGGAGGCAGGGGGAACTATGGCTACCCCTTC. This encodes CASSEGGRGNYGYPF.

The genes are TRBV5-1 and TRBJ2-7; TRBD2 matches 9 bases. Trimming cost V 8 bases and J 4 bases; bases outside gene matches: 7. From germline, CDR1 is SGHRS and CDR2 YFSETQ. The CDR3 length is 13 residues. CDR3 DNA sequence: TGCGCCAGTAGCGGGAGCGGGGGGTACGAGCAGTACTTC. Protein: CASSGSGGYEQYF.

This clone was counted only a few times. The rearrangement joins TRBV6-4 to TRBJ1-2; 8 bases match TRBD1. This CDR3 contains 13 residues. The germline V gene has CDR1 MRHNA and CDR2 SNTAGT. V trimming: 0 bases; J trimming: 9 bases; junction bases outside the gene matches: 3. CDR3 nucleotides: TGTGCCAGCAGTGACTCGACAGGGGTGAGCTACACCTTC. Its translation is CASSDSTGVSYTF.

This sequence joins TRBV6-4 and TRBJ2-1; 12 nucleotides line up with TRBD2. The length of the CDR3 is 14 residues. Germline V gene sequence: CDR1 MRHNA, CDR2 SNTAGT. Trimming cost V 4 bases and J 9 bases; bases outside gene matches: 4. The CDR3 DNA reads TGTGCCAGCAGTGGTCTAGCGGGGGGGCCTGAGCAGTTCTTC. It specifies CASSGLAGGPEQFF.

This clone appeared once. This chain joins TRBV6-5 and TRBJ2-5; 10 bases agree with TRBD2. This CDR3 is built from 15 residues. V lost 2 bases and J lost 4; bases outside the gene matches: 4. The V gene's germline CDR1 is MNHEY and CDR2 SVGAGI. The DNA for the CDR3 is TGTGCCAGCAGTTACGCGAGCGGGAGGGTAGAGACCCAGTACTTC. Translation: CASSYASGRVETQYF.

J is TRBJ2-7 and V is TRBV27, with a tentative D call TRBD1 (6 bases). The germline V gene encodes CDR1 MNHEY and CDR2 SMNVEV (reference sequence). The CDR3 extends over 13 amino acids. Trimming cost V 4 bases and J 7 bases, with 14 bases left between them. This CDR3 reads CASSSAARGEQYF. The CDR3 nucleotides are TGTGCCAGCAGTTCCGCTGCGAGGGGGGAGCAGTACTTC.

The rearrangement joins TRBV5-4 to TRBJ1-4, with D tentatively TRBD1 (5 bases). The germline V and J ends were trimmed by 4 bases and 0 bases, with 10 bases remaining between them. Germline V gene data show CDR1 as SGHNT and CDR2 as YYREEE (reference sequence). CDR3 length: 15 residues. The CDR3 sequence: CASSLTGATNEKLFF. DNA for the CDR3: TGTGCCAGCAGCCTTACAGGTGCAACTAATGAAAAACTGTTTTTT.

The rearrangement links TRBV5-6 to TRBJ2-1; D is unresolved. Trimming pared 2 bases from V and 3 bases from J, leaving 9 bases between. Germline V gene sequence: CDR1 SGHDT, CDR2 YYEEEE. The CDR3 totals 14 residues. The CDR3 nucleotides are TGTGCCAGCAGCTTTAGTACTAACTACAATGAGCAGTTCTTC. This translates into CASSFSTNYNEQFF.

The chain employs TRBV5-1 and TRBJ2-5; D perhaps matches TRBD2 (5 bases). Germline values: CDR1 SGHRS, CDR2 YFSETQ. The V gene lost 2 bases and the J gene lost 5 bases, with 10 bases spanning the gap. The CDR3 is 13 amino acids. CDR3 DNA: TGCGCCAGCAGCTTAGCTAGCAGGGAGACCCAGTACTTC. This encodes CASSLASRETQYF.

With regard to this clone: Within the sample, other DNA sequences also encode this same CDR3. The rearrangement links TRBV2 to TRBJ1-2, with D possibly TRBD1 on 5 matching bases. Germline V lookup: CDR1 SNHLY, CDR2 FYNNEI. V lost 2 bases and J 6 bases, leaving 10 bases between the germline ends. The CDR3 is 13 residues long. The CDR3 DNA reads as TGTGCCAGCAGTGAATATAGGGGCCATGGCTACACCTTC. Translating gives CASSEYRGHGYTF.

The V gene is TRBV5-7, the J gene TRBJ2-2, with D possibly matching TRBD2 (5 bases). TRBV5-7 is recorded as an ORF, its role being uncertain. This CDR3 contains 15 residues. V was clipped by 2 bases and J by 3 bases, with 11 bases between them. The CDR3 region is CASSFLIGDTGELFF. In nucleotides, the CDR3 is TGTGCCAGCAGCTTTCTAATCGGGGACACCGGGGAGCTGTTTTTT.

The chain carries TRBV5-1 and TRBJ1-2; 7 bases are a match to TRBD1. This CDR3 region has 15 residues. Per the germline V gene, CDR1 is SGHRS and CDR2 is YFSETQ. Trimming took 2 bases from V and 4 from J; bases not matched to a gene: 8. The CDR3 coding sequence is TGCGCCAGCAGCTTTCGGACAGGAGACATCTATGGCTACACCTTC. It specifies CASSFRTGDIYGYTF.

This clone was seen more than once but under ten times. V gene TRBV4-3 combines with J gene TRBJ2-2; maybe TRBD1 (6 bases). Germline V lookup: CDR1 LGHNA, CDR2 YSLEER. This CDR3 is 14 amino acids long. V gave up 0 bases and J gave up 8 bases, with 10 bases separating them. This CDR3 is CASSQDAGTGELFF. CDR3 bases: TGCGCCAGCAGCCAAGATGCTGGGACAGGGGAGCTGTTTTTT.

The chain links TRBV18 to TRBJ2-1; TRBD1 aligns across 7 bases. The CDR3 is 15 residues long. Per the germline V gene, CDR1 is KGHSH and CDR2 is LQKENI. The ends lost 6 bases at V and 8 bases at J; junction bases unmatched: 13. Written as DNA, the CDR3 is TGTGCCAGCTCGTCCGGGACAGCGGCCTTTGATGAGCAGTTCTTC. It is translated as CASSSGTAAFDEQFF.

The V call is TRBV27, the J call TRBJ1-5, with 7 bases identical to TRBD1. The CDR3 has 14 amino acids. The J segment lost 7 bases and the V segment lost 4 bases, leaving 7 bases of the junction unmatched. Germline assignment: CDR1 MNHEY and CDR2 SMNVEV (reference sequence). The CDR3 region has the DNA TGTGCCAGCAGTTACCGGGACAGTGAACAGCCCCAGCATTTT. Residues: CASSYRDSEQPQHF.